Listed below are T cell receptor beta chains from one sample, sequenced in a study of CD8 T cells in ankylosing spondylitis. TCRdb called the 5' RACE reads again in MiXCR, with one record for every CDR3 protein. The sample gives 150,000 to 200,000 distinct CDR3 sequences, 18% of which show up once; roughly 4% is in the top ten. The sequencing input was blood, either unsorted or a sorted T cell fraction (not recorded which). The receptors originated from a male donor under 30 with ankylosing spondylitis or in good health (not recorded which). CDR3s include the opening cysteine and the closing phenylalanine or tryptophan. D genes are given only for firm matches. Size is omitted from some rows. Given values are once, few, many or a class for expanded clones.

clone size	V gene	D gene	J gene	CDR3 protein	CDR3 DNA
-	TRBV29-1	TRBD1	TRBJ2-5	CSVATGEETQYF	TGCAGCGTTGCCACAGGGGAAGAGACCCAGTACTTC
many	TRBV28	-	TRBJ2-7	CASGQFEQGTYEQYF	TGTGCCAGCGGGCAGTTTGAGCAGGGGACCTACGAGCAGTACTTC
many	TRBV7-9	-	TRBJ2-3	CASSSRSDTQYF	TGTGCCAGCAGCTCCCGGTCGGATACGCAGTATTTT
many	TRBV6-5	TRBD2	TRBJ2-1	CASSKVLAGGDNEQFF	TGTGCCAGCAGTAAGGTGCTCGCGGGAGGAGACAATGAGCAGTTCTTC
many	TRBV10-3	-	TRBJ2-1	CAISDLSYNEQFF	TGTGCCATCAGCGACCTCTCCTACAATGAGCAGTTCTTC
few	TRBV20-1	-	TRBJ1-1	CSAREGPEAFF	TGCAGTGCTAGAGAGGGACCGGAAGCTTTCTTT
-	TRBV18	-	TRBJ1-1	CASSPAFRASAVEAFF	TGTGCCAGCTCACCGGCCTTTCGGGCGTCCGCTGTTGAAGCTTTCTTT
many	TRBV20-1	TRBD2	TRBJ2-1	CSARDPGGTNEQFF	TGCAGTGCTAGAGATCCGGGAGGGACGAATGAGCAGTTCTTC
many	TRBV29-1	TRBD2	TRBJ2-1	CSANSGDNEQFF	TGCAGCGCTAATAGCGGGGACAATGAGCAGTTCTTC
many	TRBV27	TRBD1	TRBJ2-1	CASSFRGLVYEQFF	TGTGCCAGCAGTTTCAGGGGGCTGGTATATGAGCAGTTCTTC
many	TRBV12-3/TRBV12-4	-	TRBJ1-3	CASSLGTGNTIYF	TGTGCCAGCAGTCTAGGGACAGGAAACACCATATATTTT
-	TRBV19	-	TRBJ2-3	CASSMSSTDTQYF	TGTGCCAGTAGTATGAGTTCCACAGATACGCAGTATTTT
many	TRBV20-1	TRBD2	TRBJ2-2	CSARLAGGPRTGELFF	TGCAGTGCTAGACTAGCGGGAGGGCCTCGCACCGGGGAGCTGTTTTTT
many	TRBV12-3/TRBV12-4	TRBD1	TRBJ1-5	CASTQGQINQPQHF	TGTGCCAGCACCCAGGGACAGATAAATCAGCCCCAGCATTTT
many	TRBV12-3/TRBV12-4	-	TRBJ2-5	CASSNRVETQYF	TGTGCCAGCAGCAACAGGGTTGAGACCCAGTACTTC
many	TRBV12-3/TRBV12-4	TRBD2	TRBJ2-5	CASRTSGETQYF	TGTGCCAGCCGGACTAGCGGAGAGACCCAGTACTTC
many	TRBV6-5	-	TRBJ2-5	CASGSVEQETQYF	TGTGCCAGCGGCAGCGTCGAACAAGAGACCCAGTACTTC
few	TRBV20-1	TRBD2	TRBJ2-1	CSAGRLAGDNEQFF	TGCAGTGCCGGCAGACTAGCGGGGGACAATGAGCAGTTCTTC
many	TRBV5-6	TRBD2	TRBJ2-7	CASSLREGTYEQYF	TGTGCCAGCAGCCTGAGGGAGGGAACGTACGAGCAGTACTTC
few	TRBV20-1	-	TRBJ2-5	CSAPAETQYF	TGCAGTGCTCCGGCGGAGACCCAGTACTTC
many	TRBV4-2	-	TRBJ1-5	CASSQEHGNQPQHF	TGTGCCAGCAGCCAAGAGCACGGCAATCAGCCCCAGCATTTT
many	TRBV6-1	-	TRBJ1-5	CATKGQGGNQPQHF	TGTGCCACGAAGGGGCAAGGGGGCAATCAGCCCCAGCATTTT
-	TRBV6-5	-	TRBJ1-2	CASSPLNRDYGYTF	TGTGCCAGCAGTCCCCTAAACAGGGACTATGGCTACACCTTC